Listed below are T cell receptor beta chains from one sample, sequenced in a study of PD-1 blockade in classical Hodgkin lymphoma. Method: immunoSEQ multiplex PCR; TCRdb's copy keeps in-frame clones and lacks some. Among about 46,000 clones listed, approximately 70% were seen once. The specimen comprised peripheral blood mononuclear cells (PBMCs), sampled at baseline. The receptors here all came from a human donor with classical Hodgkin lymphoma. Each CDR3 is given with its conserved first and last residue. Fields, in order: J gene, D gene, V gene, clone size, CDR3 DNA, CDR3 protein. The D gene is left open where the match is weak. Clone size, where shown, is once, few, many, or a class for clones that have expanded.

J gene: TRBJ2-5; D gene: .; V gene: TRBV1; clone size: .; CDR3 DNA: TGCACCAGCAGCCAACCCGGGGTAGCGGGAGGGCCGGAGACCCAGTACTTC; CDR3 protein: CTSSQPGVAGGPETQYF
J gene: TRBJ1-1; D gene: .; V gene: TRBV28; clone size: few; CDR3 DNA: TGTGCCAGCAGTTTTTCCGGGGCCATCACTGAAGCTTTCTTT; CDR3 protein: CASSFSGAITEAFF
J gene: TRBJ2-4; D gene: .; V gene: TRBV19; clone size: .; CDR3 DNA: TGTGCCAGTAGTATAATCCCCCTAGGGGATCATAACTCGGCCAAAAACATTCAGTACTTC; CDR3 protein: CASSIIPLGDHNSAKNIQYF
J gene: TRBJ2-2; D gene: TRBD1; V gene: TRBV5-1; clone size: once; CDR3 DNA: TGCGCCAGCAAGGGGGCGGACACCGGGGAGCTGTTTTTT; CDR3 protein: CASKGADTGELFF
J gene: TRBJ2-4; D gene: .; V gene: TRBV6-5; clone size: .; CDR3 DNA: TGTGCCAGCGGGGGGGAAGGGGGCATTCAGTACTTC; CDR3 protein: CASGGEGGIQYF
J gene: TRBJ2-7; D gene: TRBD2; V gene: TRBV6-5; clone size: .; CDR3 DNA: TGTGCCAGCAGGTCCGGGACTAGCGGGTCCTACGAGCAGTACTTC; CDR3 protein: CASRSGTSGSYEQYF
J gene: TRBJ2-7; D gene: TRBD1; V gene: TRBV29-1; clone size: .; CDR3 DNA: TGCAGCGTCCCCGGGACAGGGGCAGCCTACGAGCAGTACTTC; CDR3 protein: CSVPGTGAAYEQYF
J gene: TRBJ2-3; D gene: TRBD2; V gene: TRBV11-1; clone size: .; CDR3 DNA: TGTGCCAGCAGCTTCTCCCTAGCGGGAGTTGCAGATACGCAGTATTTT; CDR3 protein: CASSFSLAGVADTQYF
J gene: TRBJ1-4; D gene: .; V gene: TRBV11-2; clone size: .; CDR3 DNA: TGTGCCAGCAGGCAAGGGAGAGGGGCCCTTAATGAAAAACTGTTTTTT; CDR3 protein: CASRQGRGALNEKLFF
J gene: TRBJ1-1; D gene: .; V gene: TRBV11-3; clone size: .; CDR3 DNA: TGTGCCAGCAGCTGGACAGTGAACACTGAAGCTTTCTTT; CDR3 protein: CASSWTVNTEAFF
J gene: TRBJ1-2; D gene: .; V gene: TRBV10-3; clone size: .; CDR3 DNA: TGTGCCATCCGGGGGTCCAACTATGGCTACACCTTC; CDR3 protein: CAIRGSNYGYTF
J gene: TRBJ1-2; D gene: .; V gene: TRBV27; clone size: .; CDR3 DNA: TGTGCCAGCAGCCCTTCCAGGGAAACATTCTATGGCTACACCTTC; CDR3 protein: CASSPSRETFYGYTF
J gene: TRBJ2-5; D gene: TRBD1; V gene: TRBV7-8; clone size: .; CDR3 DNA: TGTGCCAGCAGCTATGGGACAGGCTGGCCCCAACAAGAGACCCAGTACTTC; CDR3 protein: CASSYGTGWPQQETQYF
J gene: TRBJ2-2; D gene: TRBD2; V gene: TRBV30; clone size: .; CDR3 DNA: TGTGCCTGGAGTCTGGGACTAGCGGGAGGTGGCCGTCTGTTTTTT; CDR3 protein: CAWSLGLAGGGRLFF
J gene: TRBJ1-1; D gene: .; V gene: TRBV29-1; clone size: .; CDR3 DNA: TGCAGCGAGACCGGGACGGCGAACACTGAAGCTTTCTTT; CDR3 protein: CSETGTANTEAFF
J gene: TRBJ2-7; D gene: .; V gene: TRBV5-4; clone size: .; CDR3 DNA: TGTGCCAGCAGCTTGAGGGCCGAGCAGTACTTC; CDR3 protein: CASSLRAEQYF
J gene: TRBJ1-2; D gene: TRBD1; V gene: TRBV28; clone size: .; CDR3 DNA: TGTGCCAGCAGCCGGACAGGGGGAGAATATGGCTACACCTTC; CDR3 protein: CASSRTGGEYGYTF
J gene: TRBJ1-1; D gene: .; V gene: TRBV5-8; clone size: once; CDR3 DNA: TGTGCCAGCAGCTTATGGGGGAAGACTGAAGCTTTCTTT; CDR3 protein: CASSLWGKTEAFF
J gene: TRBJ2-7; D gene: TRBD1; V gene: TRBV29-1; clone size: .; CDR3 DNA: TGCAGCTTCACCGGGACAGGGGCATCCTACGAGCAGTACTTC; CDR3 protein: CSFTGTGASYEQYF
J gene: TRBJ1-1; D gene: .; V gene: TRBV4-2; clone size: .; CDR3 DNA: TGTGCCAGCAGCTTAACAAGGGTCAGGAACACTGAAGCTTTCTTT; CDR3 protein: CASSLTRVRNTEAFF
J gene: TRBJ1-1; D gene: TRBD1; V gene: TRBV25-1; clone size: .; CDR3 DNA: TGTGCTTACCGGGGACAGGGGGCAACTGAAGCTTTCTTT; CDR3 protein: CAYRGQGATEAFF
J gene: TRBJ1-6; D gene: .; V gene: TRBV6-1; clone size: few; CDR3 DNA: TGTGCCACGGATCTAGGCCTAAATAATTCACCCCTCCACTTT; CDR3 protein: CATDLGLNNSPLHF
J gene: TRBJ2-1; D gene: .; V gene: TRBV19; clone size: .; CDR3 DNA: TGTGCCAGTAGATTTGGGGGGGAGCAGTTCTTC; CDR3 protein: CASRFGGEQFF
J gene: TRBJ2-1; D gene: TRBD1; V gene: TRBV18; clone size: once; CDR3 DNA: TGTGCCAGCACCCGGACAGGGCAGGGTGAGCAGTTCTTC; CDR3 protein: CASTRTGQGEQFF
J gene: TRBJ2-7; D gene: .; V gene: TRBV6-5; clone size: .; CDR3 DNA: TGTGCCAGTACACTTCAGGGGACGCACGAGCAGTACTTC; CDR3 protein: CASTLQGTHEQYF
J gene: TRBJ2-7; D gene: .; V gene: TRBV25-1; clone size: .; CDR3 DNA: TGTGCCACCGACCCGTGGGGCATGGGCGAGCAGTACTTC; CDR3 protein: CATDPWGMGEQYF
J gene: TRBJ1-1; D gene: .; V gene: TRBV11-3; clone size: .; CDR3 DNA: TGTGCCAGCGGCCCTGGACAGAACACTGAAGCTTTCTTT; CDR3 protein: CASGPGQNTEAFF
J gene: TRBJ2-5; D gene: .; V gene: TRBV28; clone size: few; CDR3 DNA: TGTGCCAGCAGTTTCTCTTCAACAGGGTTCTGGGAGACCCAGTACTTC; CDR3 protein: CASSFSSTGFWETQYF
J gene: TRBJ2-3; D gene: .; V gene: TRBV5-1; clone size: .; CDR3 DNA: TGCGCCAGCACTCACGGACAGAGCACAGATACGCAGTATTTT; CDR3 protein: CASTHGQSTDTQYF
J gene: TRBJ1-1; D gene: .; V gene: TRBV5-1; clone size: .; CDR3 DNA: TGCGCCAGCAGCTTGGTTGGGCCCGCTATGGGCACTGAAGCTTTCTTT; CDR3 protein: CASSLVGPAMGTEAFF
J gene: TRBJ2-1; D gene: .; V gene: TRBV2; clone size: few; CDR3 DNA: TGTGCCAGCAGTGAGCTGCACGCCCCGGCAGGGAACGAGTTCTTC; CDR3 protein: CASSELHAPAGNEFF
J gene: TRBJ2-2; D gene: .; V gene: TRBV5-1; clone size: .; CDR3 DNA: TGCGCCAGCAGCCTACAGGATTCGAACACCGGGGAGCTGTTTTTT; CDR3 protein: CASSLQDSNTGELFF
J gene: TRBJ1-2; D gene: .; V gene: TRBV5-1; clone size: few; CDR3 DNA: TGCGCCAGCAGCTTGGCGGGCAGGGAAGCTGGCTACACCTTC; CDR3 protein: CASSLAGREAGYTF
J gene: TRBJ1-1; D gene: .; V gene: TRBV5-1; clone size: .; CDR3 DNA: TGCGCCAGCAGCTTGTTCGGCGGTGGGAACACTGAAGCTTTCTTT; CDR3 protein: CASSLFGGGNTEAFF
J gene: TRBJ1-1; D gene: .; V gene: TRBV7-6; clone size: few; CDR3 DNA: TGTGCCAGCAGCCCAGACCCGTCTCCTATGAACACTGAAGCTTTCTTT; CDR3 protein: CASSPDPSPMNTEAFF
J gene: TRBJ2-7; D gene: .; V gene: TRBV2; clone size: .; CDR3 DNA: TGTGCCAGCAGTGAAGGATACGAGCAGTACTTC; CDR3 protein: CASSEGYEQYF
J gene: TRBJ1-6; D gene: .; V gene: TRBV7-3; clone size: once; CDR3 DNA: TGTGCCAGCAGCTCGGGACATTATAATTCACCCCTCCACTTT; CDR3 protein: CASSSGHYNSPLHF
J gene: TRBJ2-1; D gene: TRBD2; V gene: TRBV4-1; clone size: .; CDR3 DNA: TGCGCCAGCAGCCCGGGACTAGCGATCGACAATGAGCAGTTCTTC; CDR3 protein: CASSPGLAIDNEQFF
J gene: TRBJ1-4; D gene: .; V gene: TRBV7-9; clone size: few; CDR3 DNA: TGTGCCAGCAGCTTTTCCCGAGGGGGGCTTAATGAAAAACTGTTTTTT; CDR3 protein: CASSFSRGGLNEKLFF
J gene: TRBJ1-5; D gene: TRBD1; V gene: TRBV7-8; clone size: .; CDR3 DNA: TGTGCCAGCAGCTTAGAGGGCAGGGGGCTAAGACAGCCCCAGCATTTT; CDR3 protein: CASSLEGRGLRQPQHF
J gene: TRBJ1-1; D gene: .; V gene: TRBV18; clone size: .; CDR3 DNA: TGTGCCAGCTCACCACCGGGGACCCAGGCCACTGAAGCTTTCTTT; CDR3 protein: CASSPPGTQATEAFF
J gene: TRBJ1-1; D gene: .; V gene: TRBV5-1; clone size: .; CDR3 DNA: TGCGCCAGCAGCTTGGAAGGGCTGGGGACTGAAGCTTTCTTT; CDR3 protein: CASSLEGLGTEAFF
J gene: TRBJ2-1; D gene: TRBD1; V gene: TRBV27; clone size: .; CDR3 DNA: TGTGCCAGCAGTTTTGACAGGGGGCTAGGACATGAGCAGTTCTTC; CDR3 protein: CASSFDRGLGHEQFF
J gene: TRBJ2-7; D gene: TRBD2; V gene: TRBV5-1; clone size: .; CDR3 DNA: TGCGCCAGCAGCTTGGGGGCGGGAGGATCCTACGAGCAGTACTTC; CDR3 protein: CASSLGAGGSYEQYF
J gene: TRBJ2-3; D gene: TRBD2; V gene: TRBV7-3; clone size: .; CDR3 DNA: TGTGCCAGCAGCTTAGTCGGGGGGACAGATACGCAGTATTTT; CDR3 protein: CASSLVGGTDTQYF
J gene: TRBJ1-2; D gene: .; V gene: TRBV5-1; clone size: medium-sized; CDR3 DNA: TGCGCCAGCAGCTTTTCCGACAGTTACTTCTATGGCTACACCTTC; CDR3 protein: CASSFSDSYFYGYTF
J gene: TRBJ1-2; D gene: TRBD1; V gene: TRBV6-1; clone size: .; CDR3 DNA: TGTGCCAGCAGTGCGGGGACAGTTTCCTATGGCTACACCTTC; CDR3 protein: CASSAGTVSYGYTF
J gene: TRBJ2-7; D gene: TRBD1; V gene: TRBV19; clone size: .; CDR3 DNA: TGTGCCAGTAGTATTTGGACAGGGCACTCCGAGCAGTACTTC; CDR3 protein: CASSIWTGHSEQYF
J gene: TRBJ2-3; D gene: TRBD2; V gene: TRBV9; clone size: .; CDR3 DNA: TGTGCCAGCAGCGTTCGGAGCGGGGGGTTCTATACGCAGTATTTT; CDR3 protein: CASSVRSGGFYTQYF
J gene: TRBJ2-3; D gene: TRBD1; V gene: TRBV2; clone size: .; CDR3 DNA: TGTGCCAGCAGTGGTGGACAGGGGAGGACAGATACGCAGTATTTT; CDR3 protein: CASSGGQGRTDTQYF
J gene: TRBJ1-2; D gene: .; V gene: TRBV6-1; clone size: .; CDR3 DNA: TGTGCCAGCAGTCCTTTGGCGGCTTATGGCTACACCTTC; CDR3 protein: CASSPLAAYGYTF
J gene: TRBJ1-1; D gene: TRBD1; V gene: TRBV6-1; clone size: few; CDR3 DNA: TGTGCCAGCACCCGGACAGGGAATGAAGCTTTCTTT; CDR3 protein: CASTRTGNEAFF
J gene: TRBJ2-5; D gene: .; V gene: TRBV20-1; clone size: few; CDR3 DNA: TGCAGTGCTAGGGATCAAGAGACCCAGTACTTC; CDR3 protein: CSARDQETQYF
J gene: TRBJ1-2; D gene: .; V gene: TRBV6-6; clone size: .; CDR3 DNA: TGTGCCAGCAGTTACTCCGGCAGGGCGAACACCTTC; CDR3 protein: CASSYSGRANTF
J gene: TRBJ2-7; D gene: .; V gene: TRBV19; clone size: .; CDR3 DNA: TGTGCCAGTAGTCTCGAGGGGTCCTACGAGCAGTACTTC; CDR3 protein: CASSLEGSYEQYF
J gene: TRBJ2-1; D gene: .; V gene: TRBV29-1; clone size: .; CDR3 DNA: TGCAGCACTTTCGGACAACTACGGGAGGAGCAGTTCTTC; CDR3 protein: CSTFGQLREEQFF
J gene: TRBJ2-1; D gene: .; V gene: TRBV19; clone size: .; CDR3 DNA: TGTGCCAGTAGTATGGGACTGTTATACAATGAGCAGTTCTTC; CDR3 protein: CASSMGLLYNEQFF
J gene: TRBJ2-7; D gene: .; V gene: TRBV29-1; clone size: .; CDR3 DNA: TGCAGCGTTACAGGGGGGGCTAGCTCCTACGAGCAGTACTTC; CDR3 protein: CSVTGGASSYEQYF
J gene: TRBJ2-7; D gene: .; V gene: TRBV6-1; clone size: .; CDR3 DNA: TGTGCCAGCAGTACAGCCTACGAGCAGTACTTC; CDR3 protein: CASSTAYEQYF